The rows below give T cell receptor beta chains drawn from one sample of a study of blood T cell repertoires in COVID-19. Profiling relied on immunoSEQ multiplex PCR, and the TCRdb table lists in-frame clones only, not all of them. The data contain 200,000 to 300,000 clones, more than 80% of them seen just once; the ten biggest clones take up about 1%. Sequenced material: PBMCs or T cells enriched from blood (not recorded which). The receptors here all came from a man in his fifties or sixties who had been exposed to COVID-19. Each CDR3 is given with its conserved first and last residue. A D gene is named only where the DNA matches it firmly. Expanded clones are given a class, and other clones once, few, many or no size at all.

V gene	J gene	D gene	clone size	CDR3 DNA	CDR3 protein
TRBV10-3	TRBJ1-2	-	-	TGTGCCATCAGCGGCCTTGGGGCCTATGGCTACACCTTC	CAISGLGAYGYTF
TRBV28	TRBJ1-5	-	-	TGTGCCAGCAGGTCCAGGGGCTATAGACGAATTTATAGCAATCAGCCCCAGCATTTT	CASRSRGYRRIYSNQPQHF
TRBV4-1	TRBJ2-3	TRBD2	once	TGCGCCAGCAGCCAAGAGTGGAGCGGGACCTACACAGATACGCAGTATTTT	CASSQEWSGTYTDTQYF
TRBV28	TRBJ2-7	-	-	TGTGCCAGCAGTGCATCCGGGTCCGTCGGGGAGCAGTACTTC	CASSASGSVGEQYF
TRBV9	TRBJ2-1	-	-	TGTGCCAGCAGCGTAGGGGCTAGCCAATACAATGAGCAGTTCTTC	CASSVGASQYNEQFF
TRBV28	TRBJ1-6	-	-	TGTGCCAGCAGCAAACAGGGAGGGCTATATTATTCACCCCTCCACTTT	CASSKQGGLYYSPLHF
TRBV5-1	TRBJ2-3	TRBD1	-	TGCGCCAGCCAGCGACAGGGGGGCGGTGAAGATACGCAGTATTTT	CASQRQGGGEDTQYF
TRBV18	TRBJ2-5	TRBD1	-	TGTGCCAGCTCACCTGACAGGGGCGTAGGGACCCAGTACTTC	CASSPDRGVGTQYF
TRBV5-4	TRBJ2-1	-	-	TGTGCCAGCAGCTTGGCTCTGGCGGACTACAATGAGCAGTTCTTC	CASSLALADYNEQFF
TRBV6-5	TRBJ1-1	TRBD1	-	TGTGCCAGCAGTAGATGGGACAGGGGAGACACTGAAGCTTTCTTT	CASSRWDRGDTEAFF
TRBV5-1	TRBJ2-3	TRBD2	-	TGCGCCAGCAGCTTGGGTGCCGGGAGGGCCTCAGATACGCAGTATTTT	CASSLGAGRASDTQYF
TRBV5-1	TRBJ1-4	-	-	TGCGCCAGCAGTCGCGGTCCGTCCCTATCTAATGAAAAACTGTTTTTT	CASSRGPSLSNEKLFF
TRBV6-7	TRBJ1-6	-	once	TGTGCCAGCAGTTACCTGTATTCACCCCTCCACTTT	CASSYLYSPLHF
TRBV2	TRBJ1-2	-	-	TGTGCCAGCAGCGGGACTCAACGGTGGGGAGGCTACACCTTC	CASSGTQRWGGYTF
TRBV5-1	TRBJ1-1	-	once	TGCGCCAGCAGCTTGTTAGGGCAGGGAGGCACTGAAGCTTTCTTT	CASSLLGQGGTEAFF
TRBV5-6	TRBJ2-5	-	-	TGTGCCAGCGGGTCCTATCCTACGATCGAGCGGTGGGAGACCCAGTACTTC	CASGSYPTIERWETQYF
TRBV5-4	TRBJ1-5	TRBD1	-	TGTGCCACCACGGACAGGGCACTCAATCAGCCCCAGCATTTT	CATTDRALNQPQHF
TRBV28	TRBJ1-2	TRBD1	-	TGTGCCAGCATTCTGAAGGGGGCAGGAGCTAACTATGGCTACACCTTC	CASILKGAGANYGYTF